This section outlines one TCR beta chain sequence together with its context. Its antigen is unidentified. The sample is drawn from a study of shared clonotypes between healthy human individuals. Study-wide results and limits: It was the non-shared clonotypes that had lower generation probabilities than clonotypes shared by all four donors. Roughly 5% of naive CD4 clonotypes were common to several donors. Sampling covered blood only; tissue repertoires likely differ.

Trimming at V came to 2 bases and at J to 0 bases, leaving 16 bases not matched to a gene. CDR3 size: 21 residues. CDR1 is MDHEN, CDR2 SYDVKM, per germline. It was at deep level that the assay was run. This table comes from immunoSEQ multiplex PCR, and its TCRdb copy is limited to in-frame clones, with some not included. The repertoire consists of about 1,500,000 clones, with roughly 97% occurring once and the leading ten covering more than 0.9%. V gene TRBV28 combines with J gene TRBJ2-4; 10 nucleotides line up with TRBD2. The sequenced sample was naive CD4+ T cells sorted from blood. Subset specified: CD45RA+ positively selected. The TCR comes from a man aged 25 to 45 in good health. The CDR3, as DNA: TGTGCCAGCAGTTTAAAAGTTGTCCTAGCGGGAGATACGGTAGCCAAAAACATTCAGTACTTC. Translated, it gives CASSLKVVLAGDTVAKNIQYF.